The sequence of this T cell receptor beta chain was determined in a study of T-cell reconstitution after alpha-beta-depleted transplantation in children. V gave up 8 bases and J gave up 6 bases, with 25 bases separating them. The CDR3 sequence is 17 residues long. Germline loops: CDR1 MNHEY, CDR2 SVGEGT. The authors prepared the TCRbeta library with unique molecular identifiers. MiXCR was run by TCRdb on the PCR reads, yielding one entry per CDR3 protein. Among 400,000 to 500,000 distinct CDR3 sequences listed, roughly 10% were seen once. The clonotype originates from a human donor who donated a stem cell graft to a child with acute myeloid leukemia. Specimen: PBMCs from the stem cell graft donor, collected from the stem cell graft. V is TRBV6-2 or TRBV6-3 and J is TRBJ2-2; possibly TRBD2 for D (5 bases). DNA of the CDR3: TGTGCCAGCTCGCCCACCGGGATAAGTTCCTTGGCCGGGGAGCTGTTTTTT. Amino acid sequence: CASSPTGISSLAGELFF.